These 7 T cell receptor beta chains came from one sample sequenced in a study of T cells in localized non-small cell lung cancer. Profiled with immunoSEQ multiplex PCR; TCRdb holds only in-frame clones, not every one. This sample yields around 2,000 clones, of which about 24% are seen a single time; 15% belongs to the top ten. Sample: lung tumor tissue, taken before any cancer treatment. These receptors originate from a female donor over 55 with stage I lung adenocarcinoma.

This rearrangement joins TRBV6-8 to TRBJ1-1; D is perhaps TRBD1 (5 bases). V was trimmed by 0 bases and J by 0 bases, leaving 8 bases between them. Germline V gives CDR1 MNHGY, CDR2 SAAAGT. The CDR3 loop spans 15 amino acids. In DNA, the CDR3 is TGTGCCAGCAGTTACTCGGCAGGGCTGAACACTGAAGCTTTCTTT. Protein sequence: CASSYSAGLNTEAFF.

By sample share, this clone is medium-sized (0.01 to 0.1%). The chain links TRBV11-3 to TRBJ1-5, with D perhaps TRBD1 (6 bases). The V and J ends lost 3 bases and 5 bases respectively, with 17 bases between them. The CDR3 loop spans 16 amino acids. Germline values: CDR1 SGHNT, CDR2 YENEEA. CDR3 amino acids: CASSFRDTPFYQPQHF. CDR3 DNA: TGTGCCAGCAGCTTCCGGGACACCCCGTTCTATCAGCCCCAGCATTTT.

This clone was counted between two and nine times. The chain uses TRBV4-1 and TRBJ2-1; no clear D. This CDR3 region has 15 residues. Trimming removed 4 bases from V and 7 bases from J, with 17 bases in between. Germline CDR1 reads MGHRA; CDR2 reads YSYEKL. The CDR3 protein is CASSPRRHPPNEQFF. The CDR3, as DNA: TGCGCCAGCAGCCCCCGGAGACACCCCCCGAATGAGCAGTTCTTC.

This clone came up a few times. At one end the junction does not follow the germline gene, possibly because of a read error. The chain couples TRBV9 to TRBJ1-5; TRBD1 agrees at 9 bases. The germline V gene encodes CDR1 SGDLS and CDR2 YYNGEE. The CDR3 contains 15 residues. This chain's CDR3 is CASSVGTGLYQPQHF. As DNA, the CDR3 is TGTGCCAGCAGTGTAGGGACAGGGCTTTATCAGCCCCAGCATTTT.

This chain links TRBV18 with TRBJ2-5; 12 bases are a match to TRBD2. The CDR3 is made up of 19 amino acids. The germline gives CDR1 KGHSH, CDR2 LQKENI. With 5 bases clipped from V and 0 bases from J, the junction kept 13 bases outside the gene matches. The DNA of the CDR3 is TGTGCCAGCTCAGGGGGCCCGGGACTAGCGGGTTACTACCAAGAGACCCAGTACTTC. This codes for CASSGGPGLAGYYQETQYF.

CDR3 protein: CASSAGRLAGGEETQYF. In DNA form, the CDR3 reads TGCGCCAGCAGTGCCGGGAGGTTAGCGGGAGGAGAGGAGACCCAGTACTTC. The V gene is TRBV5-1, the J gene TRBJ2-5; TRBD2 agrees at 10 bases. Germline V lookup: CDR1 SGHRS, CDR2 YFSETQ. The length of the CDR3 is 17 residues. V lost 5 bases to trimming and J lost 5 bases; unmatched junction nucleotides: 15.

The rearrangement uses TRBV6-8 and TRBJ2-3; 9 bases align to TRBD2. Germline assignment: CDR1 MNHGY and CDR2 SAAAGT. V lost 5 bases and J lost 5; bases outside the gene matches: 8. The CDR3 spans 15 residues. CDR3 bases: TGTGCCAGCAGTCCCTTAGCGGGAGTGAAAGATACGCAGTATTTT. This encodes CASSPLAGVKDTQYF.